These T cell receptor beta chains were read from a single sample in a study of radiation and T cells in renal cell carcinoma. TCRdb keeps only in-frame clones here, not all; method: immunoSEQ multiplex PCR. Of fewer than 90,000 clones in the sample, roughly 85% were seen once. The specimen was blood, collected from a patient whose treatment included radiotherapy and nephrectomy. The receptors come from a woman aged 45-60 years with renal cell carcinoma. Each CDR3 is given with its conserved first and last residue. D genes are given only for firm matches. Expanded clones get a size class; other rows say once, few or many, or leave the size out.

J gene | D gene | V gene | clone size | CDR3 protein | CDR3 DNA
TRBJ2-3 | TRBD2 | TRBV19 | once | CASSNERGGFIDTQYF | TGTGCCAGTAGTAACGAGCGGGGGGGATTTATAGATACGCAGTATTTT
TRBJ2-5 | - | TRBV2 | - | CASSIPAGSETQYF | TGTGCCAGCAGTATCCCCGCGGGTTCGGAGACCCAGTACTTC
TRBJ1-1 | - | TRBV7-9 | - | CASSFGLASTEAFF | TGTGCCAGCAGCTTCGGCTTGGCCAGCACTGAAGCTTTCTTT
TRBJ2-2 | TRBD2 | TRBV7-2 | once | CASRLSSGDTGELFF | TGTGCCAGCAGACTCTCTAGCGGGGATACCGGGGAGCTGTTTTTT
TRBJ2-7 | - | TRBV6-5 | - | CASTEGGATTYEQYF | TGTGCCAGCACCGAAGGGGGGGCTACTACCTACGAGCAGTACTTC
TRBJ1-2 | TRBD1 | TRBV30 | - | CAWSPGGGFGYTF | TGTGCCTGGAGTCCAGGGGGGGGTTTTGGCTACACCTTC
TRBJ1-5 | - | TRBV5-8 | - | CASNRGGLSNQPQHF | TGTGCCAGCAACCGTGGAGGGCTTAGCAATCAGCCCCAGCATTTT
TRBJ2-7 | TRBD1 | TRBV5-1 | - | CASSFTQGASEQYF | TGCGCCAGCAGCTTTACTCAGGGGGCCAGCGAGCAGTACTTC
TRBJ2-7 | TRBD2 | TRBV18 | - | CASSPGTSGRNEQYF | TGTGCCAGCTCACCTGGGACTAGCGGGAGGAACGAGCAGTACTTC
TRBJ2-7 | - | TRBV28 | - | CASTPPLGEAYEQYF | TGTGCCAGCACCCCACCGCTGGGGGAAGCCTACGAGCAGTACTTC
TRBJ1-2 | - | TRBV4-1 | - | CASSQTWGERWYGYTF | TGCGCCAGCAGCCAGACTTGGGGAGAAAGATGGTATGGCTACACCTTC
TRBJ2-2 | - | TRBV18 | - | CASSPAPNTGELFF | TGTGCCAGCTCACCTGCACCGAACACCGGGGAGCTGTTTTTT
TRBJ2-1 | TRBD2 | TRBV5-1 | - | CASSWGTSTNEQFF | TGCGCCAGCAGCTGGGGGACTAGCACCAATGAGCAGTTCTTC
TRBJ2-7 | TRBD1 | TRBV6-6 | - | CASLARTGTYEQYF | TGTGCCAGCTTGGCGAGGACAGGTACCTACGAGCAGTACTTC
TRBJ1-5 | - | TRBV19 | - | CASSPPLGGHQPQHF | TGTGCCAGTAGTCCCCCTCTAGGGGGACATCAGCCCCAGCATTTT
TRBJ2-5 | - | TRBV9 | - | CASSVAGGLQETQYF | TGTGCCAGCAGCGTAGCCGGCGGACTCCAAGAGACCCAGTACTTC
TRBJ2-1 | TRBD2 | TRBV27 | once | CASSSRGAGGSEQFF | TGTGCCAGCAGTTCCCGTGGAGCGGGGGGAAGTGAGCAGTTCTTC
TRBJ2-6 | TRBD1 | TRBV28 | - | CASSLPTDRVSRSGANVLTF | TGTGCCAGCAGTTTACCTACTGACAGGGTTAGCCGTTCTGGGGCCAACGTCCTGACTTTC
TRBJ1-4 | - | TRBV19 | - | CASRAGLVTNEKLFF | TGTGCCAGTAGGGCAGGCTTGGTAACTAATGAAAAACTGTTTTTT
TRBJ1-5 | TRBD1 | TRBV19 | - | CASSISDRPNQPQHF | TGTGCCAGTAGTATCTCGGACAGGCCCAATCAGCCCCAGCATTTT
TRBJ1-5 | TRBD1 | TRBV6-5 | once | CASGRQGGNQPQHF | TGTGCCAGCGGTCGACAGGGGGGAAATCAGCCCCAGCATTTT
TRBJ1-4 | - | TRBV6-1 | - | CASSELTGAEKLFF | TGTGCCAGCAGTGAGTTGACAGGCGCTGAAAAACTGTTTTTT
TRBJ2-1 | - | TRBV4-3 | - | CASSQDGTHGRNEQFF | TGCGCCAGCAGCCAAGACGGGACGCACGGACGCAATGAGCAGTTCTTC
TRBJ1-2 | - | TRBV4-2 | - | CASSLEGRGYGYTF | TGTGCCAGCAGCCTGGAGGGGCGGGGCTATGGCTACACCTTC
TRBJ1-2 | - | TRBV5-1 | - | CASSLQTENYGYTF | TGCGCCAGCAGCTTGCAGACTGAAAACTATGGCTACACCTTC
TRBJ1-1 | TRBD1 | TRBV10-3 | few | CAIRSYRGADTEAFF | TGTGCCATCAGAAGCTACAGGGGGGCGGACACTGAAGCTTTCTTT